Listed below are T cell receptor beta chains from one sample, sequenced in a study of blood T cell repertoires in COVID-19. The method was immunoSEQ multiplex PCR; TCRdb's version includes in-frame clones alone and lacks a portion of them. The repertoire holds about 160,000 clones, with approximately 88% as singletons. The sample taken for sequencing was peripheral blood. These receptors all come from a woman aged 55-75 years who had recovered from COVID-19. Both conserved end residues are part of each CDR3. The order of the fields is J gene, V gene, D gene, clone size, CDR3 DNA, CDR3 protein. D genes are given only for firm matches. Only part of the rows carry a size: once, few, many, or a class if the clone is expanded.

j_call: TRBJ2-3; v_call: TRBV18; d_call: TRBD1; clone_size: NA; cdr3_nt: TGTGCCAGCTCACCGACAGGGGGCACAGATACGCAGTATTTT; cdr3_aa: CASSPTGGTDTQYF
j_call: TRBJ2-5; v_call: TRBV15; d_call: TRBD2; clone_size: NA; cdr3_nt: TGTGCCACCAGCGGGGGACTAGCGGGGCCCCAAGAGACCCAGTACTTC; cdr3_aa: CATSGGLAGPQETQYF
j_call: TRBJ2-3; v_call: TRBV6-2/TRBV6-3; d_call: TRBD2; clone_size: NA; cdr3_nt: TGTGCCAGCAGCTCTAGCGGGGGTAAAGGGATTTCCACAGATACGCAGTATTTT; cdr3_aa: CASSSSGGKGISTDTQYF
j_call: TRBJ2-7; v_call: TRBV7-8; d_call: TRBD1; clone_size: NA; cdr3_nt: TGTGCCAGCACCCTACGCCGGGACAGGGGGTACGAGCAGTACTTC; cdr3_aa: CASTLRRDRGYEQYF
j_call: TRBJ1-5; v_call: TRBV20-1; d_call: TRBD1; clone_size: NA; cdr3_nt: TGCAGTGCTAGTAAGTTACAGGGGCCTCAGCCCCAGCATTTT; cdr3_aa: CSASKLQGPQPQHF
j_call: TRBJ2-1; v_call: TRBV5-4; d_call: NA; clone_size: NA; cdr3_nt: TGTGCCAGCAGCCCGGAGGGTGGGCTCCGGGGTGACAATGAGCAGTTCTTC; cdr3_aa: CASSPEGGLRGDNEQFF
j_call: TRBJ2-1; v_call: TRBV7-9; d_call: NA; clone_size: NA; cdr3_nt: TGTGCCAGCAGCCCGTGGGAGACGAGCTCCTACAATGAGCAGTTCTTC; cdr3_aa: CASSPWETSSYNEQFF
j_call: TRBJ1-6; v_call: TRBV27; d_call: TRBD1; clone_size: NA; cdr3_nt: TGTGCCAGCACCGGACAGGGAACGAATTCACCCCTCCACTTT; cdr3_aa: CASTGQGTNSPLHF
j_call: TRBJ1-2; v_call: TRBV6-2/TRBV6-3; d_call: NA; clone_size: NA; cdr3_nt: TGTGCCAGCAGTTACCGGGGGGCCTTGGGCTACACCTTC; cdr3_aa: CASSYRGALGYTF
j_call: TRBJ2-1; v_call: TRBV5-6; d_call: TRBD2; clone_size: NA; cdr3_nt: TGTGCCAGCAGCTTGATGCGGGGGGGCCCCGATGAGCAGTTCTTC; cdr3_aa: CASSLMRGGPDEQFF
j_call: TRBJ1-2; v_call: TRBV5-6; d_call: NA; clone_size: NA; cdr3_nt: TGTGCCAGCAGCTTAGTCGAAGCAGGGCAGAGTGGCTACACCTTC; cdr3_aa: CASSLVEAGQSGYTF
j_call: TRBJ1-2; v_call: TRBV6-5; d_call: TRBD1; clone_size: NA; cdr3_nt: TGTGCCAGCAGCCAAGGGGGACAGCTAAACTATGGCTACACCTTC; cdr3_aa: CASSQGGQLNYGYTF
j_call: TRBJ1-2; v_call: TRBV24-1; d_call: NA; clone_size: NA; cdr3_nt: TGTGCCACCAGTGATTTTAGGAGGACAGATGGCTACACCTTC; cdr3_aa: CATSDFRRTDGYTF
j_call: TRBJ2-3; v_call: TRBV5-1; d_call: TRBD2; clone_size: NA; cdr3_nt: TGCGCCAGCAGCTTGGGAGGACTAGCGGCAGATACGCAGTATTTT; cdr3_aa: CASSLGGLAADTQYF
j_call: TRBJ1-1; v_call: TRBV7-9; d_call: NA; clone_size: NA; cdr3_nt: TGTGCCAGCAGCTTAGGGTCAGCTGAAGCTTTCTTT; cdr3_aa: CASSLGSAEAFF
j_call: TRBJ1-1; v_call: TRBV18; d_call: TRBD1; clone_size: NA; cdr3_nt: TGTGCCAGCTCAGGAGCAGGGGGAATGAACACTGAAGCTTTCTTT; cdr3_aa: CASSGAGGMNTEAFF
j_call: TRBJ2-5; v_call: TRBV12-5; d_call: NA; clone_size: NA; cdr3_nt: TGTGCTAGTGGTTCCAACCAAGAGACCCAGTACTTC; cdr3_aa: CASGSNQETQYF
j_call: TRBJ1-1; v_call: TRBV24-1; d_call: NA; clone_size: once; cdr3_nt: TGTGCCACCAGTGAGAACCAGGGAGAAGCTTTCTTT; cdr3_aa: CATSENQGEAFF
j_call: TRBJ1-1; v_call: TRBV5-1; d_call: NA; clone_size: NA; cdr3_nt: TGCGCCAGCAGCTCAGGGTTCGGGAACACTGAAGCTTTCTTT; cdr3_aa: CASSSGFGNTEAFF
j_call: TRBJ1-1; v_call: TRBV28; d_call: NA; clone_size: NA; cdr3_nt: TGTGCCAGCAGGACAACCCAGGGGAGCATGAACACTGAAGCTTTCTTT; cdr3_aa: CASRTTQGSMNTEAFF
j_call: TRBJ1-3; v_call: TRBV27; d_call: NA; clone_size: NA; cdr3_nt: TGTGCCAGCAGTTCCGCGAGAGGGCCCGGAAACACCATATATTTT; cdr3_aa: CASSSARGPGNTIYF
j_call: TRBJ1-4; v_call: TRBV25-1; d_call: NA; clone_size: NA; cdr3_nt: TGTGCCAGCAGTGGCAAAGCGGTGAGTGAAAAACTGTTTTTT; cdr3_aa: CASSGKAVSEKLFF
j_call: TRBJ1-2; v_call: TRBV7-2; d_call: NA; clone_size: NA; cdr3_nt: TGTGCCAGCAGCCAGGACAGTCCCAATGGCTACACCTTC; cdr3_aa: CASSQDSPNGYTF
j_call: TRBJ2-3; v_call: TRBV11-1; d_call: TRBD1; clone_size: NA; cdr3_nt: TGTGCCAGCAGCTTACGCAGGGGGACAGATACGCAGTATTTT; cdr3_aa: CASSLRRGTDTQYF
j_call: TRBJ2-2; v_call: TRBV30; d_call: NA; clone_size: NA; cdr3_nt: TGTGCCTGGAGTTCGGGGAACACCGGGGAGCTGTTTTTT; cdr3_aa: CAWSSGNTGELFF
j_call: TRBJ1-6; v_call: TRBV10-2; d_call: NA; clone_size: NA; cdr3_nt: TGCGCCAGCAGTCCCCAAGGGGGTTACAATTCACCCCTCCACTTT; cdr3_aa: CASSPQGGYNSPLHF
j_call: TRBJ1-1; v_call: TRBV5-6; d_call: NA; clone_size: NA; cdr3_nt: TGTGCCAGCAGCTTGGGGCAGGGGAATTGGAACACTGAAGCTTTCTTT; cdr3_aa: CASSLGQGNWNTEAFF
j_call: TRBJ1-2; v_call: TRBV7-9; d_call: TRBD1; clone_size: NA; cdr3_nt: TGTGCCAGCAGCTTCGGACAGGGGAATTATAACTATGGCTACACCTTC; cdr3_aa: CASSFGQGNYNYGYTF
j_call: TRBJ2-3; v_call: TRBV7-2; d_call: TRBD2; clone_size: NA; cdr3_nt: TGTGCCAGCAGCTTAAGCCTAGCGGGGGGAGATACGCAGTATTTT; cdr3_aa: CASSLSLAGGDTQYF
j_call: TRBJ2-1; v_call: TRBV6-5; d_call: TRBD2; clone_size: once; cdr3_nt: TGTGCCAGCAGCGGACTAGCGGGGGGTTACAATGAGCAGTTCTTC; cdr3_aa: CASSGLAGGYNEQFF
j_call: TRBJ1-6; v_call: TRBV2; d_call: NA; clone_size: NA; cdr3_nt: TGTGCCAGCATCGGTCCTGCCAGGGCTGTAGGATCACCCCTCCACTTT; cdr3_aa: CASIGPARAVGSPLHF
j_call: TRBJ1-5; v_call: TRBV10-3; d_call: TRBD1; clone_size: NA; cdr3_nt: TGTGCCATCAGTGAGTCAGCGGACAGGCACAATCAGCCCCAGCATTTT; cdr3_aa: CAISESADRHNQPQHF
j_call: TRBJ2-1; v_call: TRBV6-6; d_call: TRBD1; clone_size: once; cdr3_nt: TGTGCCAGCAGTTACTCGGGGGACAGGGGCAATGAGCAGTTCTTC; cdr3_aa: CASSYSGDRGNEQFF
j_call: TRBJ2-1; v_call: TRBV28; d_call: TRBD2; clone_size: NA; cdr3_nt: TGTGCCAGCAGTTTTTCTGGGATTCGATGGGATAGCGGGGACTACAATGAGCAGTTCTTC; cdr3_aa: CASSFSGIRWDSGDYNEQFF
j_call: TRBJ2-7; v_call: TRBV6-1; d_call: TRBD2; clone_size: once; cdr3_nt: TGTGCCAGCAGTGAAGGGGTTAGCGGGGGGAGGTCCTACGAGCAGTACTTC; cdr3_aa: CASSEGVSGGRSYEQYF
j_call: TRBJ1-5; v_call: TRBV7-3; d_call: NA; clone_size: NA; cdr3_nt: TGTGCCAGCAGTATAGATAGCAATCAGCCCCAGCATTTT; cdr3_aa: CASSIDSNQPQHF
j_call: TRBJ1-5; v_call: TRBV2; d_call: NA; clone_size: few; cdr3_nt: TGTGCCAGCAGTTCCCCGACAGGACGGACGCCCCAGCATTTT; cdr3_aa: CASSSPTGRTPQHF
j_call: TRBJ2-7; v_call: TRBV11-2; d_call: NA; clone_size: NA; cdr3_nt: TGTGCCAGCAGATCCATGGGCCGCTACGAGCAGTACTTC; cdr3_aa: CASRSMGRYEQYF
j_call: TRBJ1-6; v_call: TRBV28; d_call: TRBD1; clone_size: few; cdr3_nt: TGTGCCAGCAGTTTCAGGGGGCGATCCTATAATTCACCCCTCCACTTT; cdr3_aa: CASSFRGRSYNSPLHF
j_call: TRBJ2-5; v_call: TRBV5-1; d_call: TRBD2; clone_size: NA; cdr3_nt: TGCGCCAGCAGCGGGGGACTAGGAGAGACCCAGTACTTC; cdr3_aa: CASSGGLGETQYF
j_call: TRBJ2-1; v_call: TRBV7-3; d_call: NA; clone_size: NA; cdr3_nt: TGTGCCAGCAGCCCCCAGCCAGGCTCCTACAATGAGCAGTTCTTC; cdr3_aa: CASSPQPGSYNEQFF
j_call: TRBJ2-7; v_call: TRBV4-2; d_call: TRBD2; clone_size: NA; cdr3_nt: TGTGCCAGCAGCCCCTTGGGCGGGGGAGACTCCTACGAGCAGTACTTC; cdr3_aa: CASSPLGGGDSYEQYF
j_call: TRBJ1-2; v_call: TRBV2; d_call: NA; clone_size: NA; cdr3_nt: TGTGCCAGCAGCGTACTGGGGGGCTATGGCTACACCTTC; cdr3_aa: CASSVLGGYGYTF
j_call: TRBJ1-4; v_call: TRBV5-6; d_call: NA; clone_size: few; cdr3_nt: TGTGCCAGCGGGAGTAATGGTGAAAAACTGTTTTTT; cdr3_aa: CASGSNGEKLFF
j_call: TRBJ2-5; v_call: TRBV19; d_call: NA; clone_size: NA; cdr3_nt: TGTGCCAGTAGTATTGGAGGCCTACCAACAGAGACCCAGTACTTC; cdr3_aa: CASSIGGLPTETQYF
j_call: TRBJ2-7; v_call: TRBV9; d_call: NA; clone_size: NA; cdr3_nt: TGTGCCAGCAGCGTAGACGGTCGCGGCGAGCAGTACTTC; cdr3_aa: CASSVDGRGEQYF
j_call: TRBJ1-2; v_call: TRBV6-1; d_call: NA; clone_size: NA; cdr3_nt: TGTGCCAGCAGTGAAGCTGCGAGATTCGGCTACACCTTC; cdr3_aa: CASSEAARFGYTF
j_call: TRBJ1-3; v_call: TRBV29-1; d_call: NA; clone_size: NA; cdr3_nt: TGCAGCGTCGACACGGGGGGGACTGGAAACACCATATATTTT; cdr3_aa: CSVDTGGTGNTIYF
j_call: TRBJ2-5; v_call: TRBV19; d_call: NA; clone_size: NA; cdr3_nt: TGTGCCAGCGAGGGCAATCAAGAGACCCAGTACTTC; cdr3_aa: CASEGNQETQYF
j_call: TRBJ1-4; v_call: TRBV7-9; d_call: NA; clone_size: once; cdr3_nt: TGTGCCAGCAGCTCCTCAGTAGAAAAACTGTTTTTT; cdr3_aa: CASSSSVEKLFF
j_call: TRBJ1-1; v_call: TRBV9; d_call: NA; clone_size: NA; cdr3_nt: TGTGCCAGCAGCGTAGTTTCGGCAGGGCCAGCTTTCTTT; cdr3_aa: CASSVVSAGPAFF
j_call: TRBJ1-4; v_call: TRBV5-1; d_call: TRBD1; clone_size: few; cdr3_nt: TGCGCCAGCAGCTTGGGCGGGACAGGGGATGAAAAACTGTTTTTT; cdr3_aa: CASSLGGTGDEKLFF
j_call: TRBJ2-3; v_call: TRBV9; d_call: TRBD1; clone_size: NA; cdr3_nt: TGTGCCAGCACCCGAGATCCAGGGGGCGCAGATACGCAGTATTTT; cdr3_aa: CASTRDPGGADTQYF
j_call: TRBJ2-5; v_call: TRBV28; d_call: TRBD2; clone_size: once; cdr3_nt: TGTGCCAGCAGTTTCCTTTTAGCGGGGGCTGGGGAGACCCAGTACTTC; cdr3_aa: CASSFLLAGAGETQYF
j_call: TRBJ1-6; v_call: TRBV13; d_call: NA; clone_size: NA; cdr3_nt: TGTGCCAGCAGCTTAGGGCGGAATTCACCCCTCCACTTT; cdr3_aa: CASSLGRNSPLHF
j_call: TRBJ2-5; v_call: TRBV5-1; d_call: TRBD2; clone_size: NA; cdr3_nt: TGCGCCAGCAACCCAGACGGGGGGGCGCGGGAGACCCAGTACTTC; cdr3_aa: CASNPDGGARETQYF
j_call: TRBJ2-4; v_call: TRBV28; d_call: NA; clone_size: NA; cdr3_nt: TGTGCCAGCAGTCTCCGGGGTCGAGAAAACATTCAGTACTTC; cdr3_aa: CASSLRGRENIQYF
j_call: TRBJ1-2; v_call: TRBV18; d_call: TRBD1; clone_size: NA; cdr3_nt: TGTGCCAGCTCACCAAGGACAGGGGACGGCTACACCTTC; cdr3_aa: CASSPRTGDGYTF
j_call: TRBJ2-5; v_call: TRBV5-1; d_call: TRBD1; clone_size: NA; cdr3_nt: TGCGCCAGCAGCTTTACCACGGACAGGGAGGAGACCCAGTACTTC; cdr3_aa: CASSFTTDREETQYF
j_call: TRBJ2-7; v_call: TRBV19; d_call: TRBD1; clone_size: NA; cdr3_nt: TGTGCCAGTACTCCGGGACAGCGGACCTACGAGCAGTACTTC; cdr3_aa: CASTPGQRTYEQYF